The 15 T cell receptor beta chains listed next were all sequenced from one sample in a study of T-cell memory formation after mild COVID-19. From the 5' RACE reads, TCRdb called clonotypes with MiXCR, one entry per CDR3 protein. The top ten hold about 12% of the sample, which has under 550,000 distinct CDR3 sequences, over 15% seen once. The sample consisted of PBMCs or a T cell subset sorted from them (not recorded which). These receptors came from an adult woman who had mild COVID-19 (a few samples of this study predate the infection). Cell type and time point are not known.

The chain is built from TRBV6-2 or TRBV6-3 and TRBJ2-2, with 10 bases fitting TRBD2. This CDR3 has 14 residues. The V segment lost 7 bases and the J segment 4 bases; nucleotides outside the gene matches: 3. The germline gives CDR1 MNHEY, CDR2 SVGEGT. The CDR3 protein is CASKREGPTGELFF. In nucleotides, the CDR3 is TGTGCCAGCAAGCGGGAGGGCCCCACCGGGGAGCTGTTTTTT.

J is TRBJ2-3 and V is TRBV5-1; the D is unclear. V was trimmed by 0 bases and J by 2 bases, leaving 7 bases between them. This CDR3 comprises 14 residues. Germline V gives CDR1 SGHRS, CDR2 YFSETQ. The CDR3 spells CASSLESNTDTQYF. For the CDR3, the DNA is TGCGCCAGCAGCTTGGAGAGTAACACAGATACGCAGTATTTT.

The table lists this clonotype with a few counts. CDR3 residues: CASSYWDRGGVGTDTQYF. Written as DNA, the CDR3 is TGTGCCAGCAGCTACTGGGACAGGGGAGGGGTGGGCACAGATACGCAGTATTTT. The gene calls are TRBV7-3 and TRBJ2-3, with 10 bases that match TRBD1. CDR3 length equals 18 residues. Germline-derived CDR1 and CDR2 are SGHTA and FQGTGA. The V segment lost 4 bases and the J segment 1 base; nucleotides outside the gene matches: 11. Looking up the rest from reference TRBV7-3 and TRBJ2-3 gives the full variable domain: GAGVSQTPSNKVTEKGKYVELRCDPISGHTALYWYRQSLGQGPEFLIYFQGTGAADDSGLPNDRFFAVRPEGSVSTLKIQRTERGDSAVYLCASSYWDRGGVGTDTQYFGPGTRLTVL.

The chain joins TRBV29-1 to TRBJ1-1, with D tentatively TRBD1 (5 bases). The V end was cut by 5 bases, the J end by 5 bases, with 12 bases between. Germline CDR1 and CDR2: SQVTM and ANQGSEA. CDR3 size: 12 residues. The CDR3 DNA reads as TGCAGCGTTACCGGGCAGGGAACTGAAGCTTTCTTT. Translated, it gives CSVTGQGTEAFF.

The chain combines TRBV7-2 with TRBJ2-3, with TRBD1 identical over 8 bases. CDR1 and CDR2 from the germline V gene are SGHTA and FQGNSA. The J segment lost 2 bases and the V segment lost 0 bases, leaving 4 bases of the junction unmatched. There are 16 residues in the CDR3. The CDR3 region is CASSLAGQVITDTQYF. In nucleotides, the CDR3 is TGTGCCAGCAGCTTAGCGGGACAGGTCATCACAGATACGCAGTATTTT.

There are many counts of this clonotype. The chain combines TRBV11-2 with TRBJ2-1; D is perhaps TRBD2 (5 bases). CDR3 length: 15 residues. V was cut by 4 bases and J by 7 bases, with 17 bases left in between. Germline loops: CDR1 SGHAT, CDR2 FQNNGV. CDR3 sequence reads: CASSSMGRIWNEQFF. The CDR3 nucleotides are TGTGCCAGCAGCTCTATGGGGAGAATCTGGAATGAGCAGTTCTTC. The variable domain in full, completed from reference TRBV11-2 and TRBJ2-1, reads EAGVAQSPRYKIIEKRQSVAFWCNPISGHATLYWYQQILGQGPKLLIQFQNNGVVDDSQLPKDRFSAERLKGVDSTLKIQPAKLEDSAVYLCASSSMGRIWNEQFFGPGTRLTVL.

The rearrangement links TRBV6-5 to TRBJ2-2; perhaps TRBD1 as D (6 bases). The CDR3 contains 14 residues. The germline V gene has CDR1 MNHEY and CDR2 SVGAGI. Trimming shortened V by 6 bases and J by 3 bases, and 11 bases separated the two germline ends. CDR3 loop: CASRAGEHTGELFF. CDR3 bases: TGTGCCAGCAGGGCAGGGGAGCACACCGGGGAGCTGTTTTTT.

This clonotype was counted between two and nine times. The CDR3 DNA is TGTGCCAGCAGCGGCGCCGGGACTAGTCCGATTAATGAGCAGTTCTTC. Its protein product is CASSGAGTSPINEQFF. V and J are TRBV5-4 and TRBJ2-1; 8 bases line up with TRBD2. The CDR3 spans 16 residues. Germline CDR1 SGHNT, CDR2 YYREEE (reference sequence). Trimming took 4 bases from V and 7 from J; bases not matched to a gene: 13.

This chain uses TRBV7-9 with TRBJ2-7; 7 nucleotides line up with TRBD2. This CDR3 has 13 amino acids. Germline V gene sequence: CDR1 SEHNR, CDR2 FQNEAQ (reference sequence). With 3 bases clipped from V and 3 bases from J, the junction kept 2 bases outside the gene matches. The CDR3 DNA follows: TGTGCCAGCAGCTTCGGGGGGTACTACGAGCAGTACTTC. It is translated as CASSFGGYYEQYF.

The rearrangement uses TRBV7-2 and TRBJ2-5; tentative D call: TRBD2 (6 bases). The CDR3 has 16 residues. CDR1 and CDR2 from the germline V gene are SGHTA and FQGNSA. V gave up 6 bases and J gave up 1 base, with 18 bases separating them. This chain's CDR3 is CASRLGGVGLQETQYF. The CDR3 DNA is TGTGCCAGCAGGTTGGGGGGAGTGGGCCTCCAAGAGACCCAGTACTTC.

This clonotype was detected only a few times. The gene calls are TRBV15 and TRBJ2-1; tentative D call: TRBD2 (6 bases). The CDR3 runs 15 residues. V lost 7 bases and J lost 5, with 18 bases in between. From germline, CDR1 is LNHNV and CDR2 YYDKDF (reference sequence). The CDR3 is CATTSDGGDNNEQFF. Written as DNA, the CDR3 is TGTGCCACCACGTCGGATGGAGGGGATAACAATGAGCAGTTCTTC.

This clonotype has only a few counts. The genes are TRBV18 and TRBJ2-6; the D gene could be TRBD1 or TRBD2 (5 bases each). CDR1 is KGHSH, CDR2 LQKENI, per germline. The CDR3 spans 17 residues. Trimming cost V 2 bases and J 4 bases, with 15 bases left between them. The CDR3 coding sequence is TGTGCCAGCTCACCAGGGGGTAAATCCTCCGGGGCCAACGTCCTGACTTTC. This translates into CASSPGGKSSGANVLTF.

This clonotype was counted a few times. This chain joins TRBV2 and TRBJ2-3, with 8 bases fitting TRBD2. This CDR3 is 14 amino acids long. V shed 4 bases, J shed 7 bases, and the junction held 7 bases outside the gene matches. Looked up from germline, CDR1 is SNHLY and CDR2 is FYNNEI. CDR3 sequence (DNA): TGTGCCAGCAGTGGCGGGACTAGTTTCAATACGCAGTATTTT. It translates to CASSGGTSFNTQYF.

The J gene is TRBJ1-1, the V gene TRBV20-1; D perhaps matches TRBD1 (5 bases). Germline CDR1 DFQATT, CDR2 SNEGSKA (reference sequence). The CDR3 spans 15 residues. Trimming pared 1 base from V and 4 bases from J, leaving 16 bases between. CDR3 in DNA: TGCAGTGCTAGAGCCCTCTTTCACGACAGCACTGAAGCTTTCTTT. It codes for CSARALFHDSTEAFF.

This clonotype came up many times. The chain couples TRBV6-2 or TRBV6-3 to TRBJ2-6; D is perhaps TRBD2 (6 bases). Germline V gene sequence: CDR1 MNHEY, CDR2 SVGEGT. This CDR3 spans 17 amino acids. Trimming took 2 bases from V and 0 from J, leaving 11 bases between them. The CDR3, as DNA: TGTGCCAGCAGTTACGGAGGGAGTGCCTCTGGGGCCAACGTCCTGACTTTC. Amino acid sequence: CASSYGGSASGANVLTF.